Sequencing of this T cell receptor beta chain was carried out in a study of blood T cells in healthy people across ages. The use of a sample-barcoded 5' primer and a J-beta primer mix characterized a second PCR of about 7 to 12 cycles. Each cDNA molecule was tagged by a template-switch adaptor that had 12 random nucleotides. The study obtained at least 2.5 million CDR3-containing paired-end reads from every sample. TCRdb reprocessed the 5' RACE reads with MiXCR, giving one entry per CDR3 protein. Of about 810,000 distinct CDR3 sequences listed, under 40% are singletons. Germline V lookup: CDR1 MNHEY, CDR2 SVGEGT. This CDR3 region has 16 residues. V lost 0 bases and J 2 bases, leaving 13 bases between the germline ends. In its sample, this clonotype was seen many times. No antigen is known for it. Points from the study as a whole: Leaving the PBMCs unsorted stopped any conclusive comparison of naive versus antigen-experienced cells.

The specimen was blood. The rearrangement uses TRBV6-2 or TRBV6-3 and TRBJ2-5; TRBD2 might be the D (5 bases). This TCR derives from a man aged 18 to 29 in good health. CDR3 residues: CASSYSSGFSQETQYF. CDR3 in DNA: TGTGCCAGCAGTTACTCGAGCGGCTTCTCGCAAGAGACCCAGTACTTC.